The sequence of this T cell receptor beta chain was determined in a study of identical twins. A universal primer site was created by template switching, with the cDNA bearing unique molecular identifiers. TCRdb used MiXCR to reprocess the 5' RACE reads, holding one entry per CDR3 protein. This sample carries 400,000 or so distinct CDR3 sequences, approximately 10% of them seen once, and the ten largest clones take about 8.1%. Findings of the study overall: The study based its conclusions on cross-sectional statistical analysis and did not follow the same donors. Researchers caution that invariant MAIT and iNKT cells could partly confound zero-insertion analyses. With monozygotic twins, out-of-frame TCR alpha sharing exceeded what models estimated.

This clonotype was found many times. Its antigen is as yet unknown. Sequencing was performed on naive T cells sorted from blood. The clonotype originates from a woman aged 50 to 60 in good health.

The CDR3 is CASRPTRTGELFF. Written as DNA, the CDR3 is TGTGCCAGCAGGCCTACTAGAACCGGGGAGCTGTTTTTT. The genes are TRBV12-3 or TRBV12-4 and TRBJ2-2; tentatively, D is TRBD2 (5 bases). The CDR3 has 13 residues. The V end lost 6 bases, the J end lost 5 bases, and 10 bases lay between the germline ends.